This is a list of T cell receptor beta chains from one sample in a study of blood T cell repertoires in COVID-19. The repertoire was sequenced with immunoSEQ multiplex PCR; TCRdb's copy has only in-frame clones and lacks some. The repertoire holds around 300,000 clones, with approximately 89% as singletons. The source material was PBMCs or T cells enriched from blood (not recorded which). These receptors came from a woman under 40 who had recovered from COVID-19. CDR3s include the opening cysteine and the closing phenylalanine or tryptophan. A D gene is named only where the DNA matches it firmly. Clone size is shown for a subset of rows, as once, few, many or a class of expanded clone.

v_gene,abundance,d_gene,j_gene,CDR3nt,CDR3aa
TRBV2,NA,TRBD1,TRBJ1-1,TGTGCCAGCAGCCCGACAGGGGGCGCAAGTTGGACTGAAGCTTTCTTT,CASSPTGGASWTEAFF
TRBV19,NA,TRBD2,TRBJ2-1,TGTGCCAGTAGCTCTAGTGAGGCGGGAGGCACCTACAATGAGCAGTTCTTC,CASSSSEAGGTYNEQFF
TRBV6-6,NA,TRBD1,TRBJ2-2,TGTGCCAGCAAGAACAGGGGGTTGGACACCGGGGAGCTGTTTTTT,CASKNRGLDTGELFF
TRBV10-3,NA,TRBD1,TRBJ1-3,TGTGCCATCAGTACACAGGGGGTGGGAAACACCATATATTTT,CAISTQGVGNTIYF
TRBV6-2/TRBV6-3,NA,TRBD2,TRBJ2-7,TGTGCCAGCAGCCAAGGGACTAGCGGCTACGAGCAGTACTTC,CASSQGTSGYEQYF
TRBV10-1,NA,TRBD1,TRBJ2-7,TGCGCCACTAAAGGGACAGTTTCCTACGAGCAGTACTTC,CATKGTVSYEQYF
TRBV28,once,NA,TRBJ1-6,TGTGCCAGCAGTTTTTCAGGGGCGGTTTATAATTCACCCCTCCACTTT,CASSFSGAVYNSPLHF
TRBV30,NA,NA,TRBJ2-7,TGTGCCTGGAGTGGGATAGCGTTCTACGAGCAGTACTTC,CAWSGIAFYEQYF
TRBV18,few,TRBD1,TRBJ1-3,TGTGCCAGCTCACCGGGGACAGGGACTGGAAACACCATATATTTT,CASSPGTGTGNTIYF
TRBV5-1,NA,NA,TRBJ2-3,TGCGCCAGCAGCCCGAAGACAGTCCCGGGCACAGATACGCAGTATTTT,CASSPKTVPGTDTQYF
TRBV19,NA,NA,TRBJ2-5,TGTGCCAGTAGTCTACGGGACATACAGACCCAGTACTTC,CASSLRDIQTQYF